Below are 22 T cell receptor beta chains sequenced from a single sample in a study of cytomegalovirus exposure and HLA in healthy donors. With 60 Vbeta and 13 Jbeta primers, the PCR was carried out. TCRdb's table, derived via immunoSEQ multiplex PCR, lists solely in-frame clones and lacks some. The sample has around 110,000 clones, 80% to 85% seen once. The sequenced material came from PBMCs. The receptors come from a man between 25 and 39 years old in good health and CMV-seronegative.

V is TRBV28 and J is TRBJ1-1; D may be TRBD1 (6 bases). V was cut by 6 bases and J by 10 bases, with 12 bases left in between. Germline values: CDR1 MDHEN, CDR2 SYDVKM. CDR3 length: 11 residues. CDR3 sequence: CASSLPRGAFF. The DNA of the CDR3 is TGTGCCAGCAGCCTCCCCAGGGGAGCTTTCTTT. Drawing the rest from reference TRBV28 and TRBJ1-1, the complete variable domain is DVKVTQSSRYLVKRTGEKVFLECVQDMDHENMFWYRQDPGLGLRLIYFSYDVKMKEKGDIPEGYSVSREKKERFSLILESASTNQTSMYLCASSLPRGAFFGQGTRLTVV.

The chain carries TRBV19 and TRBJ1-6; 7 bases match TRBD1. This CDR3 is built from 15 residues. V shed 7 bases and J 7 bases; nucleotides not matched to a gene: 10. Germline V gene lookup returns CDR1 LNHDA and CDR2 SQIVND (reference sequence). The CDR3 nucleotides read TGTGCCAGTACCCCGACCGGGACAGAAAATTCACCCCTCCACTTT. Its protein is CASTPTGTENSPLHF. Using reference TRBV19 and TRBJ1-6 for the parts outside the CDR3, the full variable domain is DGGITQSPKYLFRKEGQNVTLSCEQNLNHDAMYWYRQDPGQGLRLIYYSQIVNDFQKGDIAEGYSVSREKKESFPLTVTSAQKNPTAFYLCASTPTGTENSPLHFGNGTRLTVT.

The CDR3 coding sequence is TGTGCCTTATGGGCGGGGGCTGTTGGAAACACCATATATTTT. As protein: CALWAGAVGNTIYF. The chain couples TRBV2 to TRBJ1-3, with a possible D match to TRBD1 (6 bases). The CDR3 has 14 amino acids. The germline CDR1 and CDR2 sequences are SNHLY and FYNNEI. The V end lost 11 bases, the J end lost 3 bases, and 17 bases lay between the germline ends.

The V call is TRBV28, the J call TRBJ1-4; the D is unclear. The V gene's germline CDR1 is MDHEN and CDR2 SYDVKM. Between the trimmed V and J ends, which lost 9 bases and 4 bases, there was a span of 9 bases. This CDR3 region has 12 residues. The CDR3 coding sequence is TGTGCCAGTGGAGGGAGTAATGAAAAACTGTTTTTT. Protein: CASGGSNEKLFF.

The genes are TRBV9 and TRBJ1-1; D possibly corresponds to TRBD1 (5 bases). V was pared by 0 bases and J by 6 bases, with 15 bases between. The CDR3 totals 15 residues. Germline CDR1 reads SGDLS; CDR2 reads YYNGEE. CDR3 loop: CASSVGGDYSAEAFF. The CDR3 DNA reads TGTGCCAGCAGCGTAGGTGGGGACTATAGCGCTGAAGCTTTCTTT. The variable domain in full, with the rest retrieved from reference TRBV9 and TRBJ1-1, is DSGVTQTPKHLITATGQRVTLRCSPRSGDLSVYWYQQSLDQGLQFLIQYYNGEERAKGNILERFSAQQFPDLHSELNLSSLELGDSALYFCASSVGGDYSAEAFFGQGTRLTVV.

The chain carries TRBV6-1 and TRBJ1-4; D ambiguous. Germline assignment: CDR1 MNHNS and CDR2 SASEGT. The CDR3 sequence is 14 residues long. V was trimmed by 4 bases and J by 8 bases, leaving 14 bases between them. The CDR3 bases are TGTGCCAGCAGTGTTAAACTGTTCCGCGAAAAACTGTTTTTT. It encodes CASSVKLFREKLFF.

The rearrangement links TRBV28 to TRBJ2-5, with D tentatively TRBD1 (5 bases). The V gene's germline CDR1 is MDHEN and CDR2 SYDVKM. The CDR3 spans 15 residues. Trimming took 6 bases from V and 5 from J, leaving 19 bases between them. The CDR3 loop is CASSHSKGARETQYF. As DNA, the CDR3 is TGTGCCAGCAGCCACTCTAAAGGGGCGCGGGAGACCCAGTACTTC. The whole variable domain, remainder taken from reference TRBV28 and TRBJ2-5, is DVKVTQSSRYLVKRTGEKVFLECVQDMDHENMFWYRQDPGLGLRLIYFSYDVKMKEKGDIPEGYSVSREKKERFSLILESASTNQTSMYLCASSHSKGARETQYFGPGTRLLVL.

The chain carries TRBV5-6 and TRBJ1-5; 7 bases are a match to TRBD1. The CDR3 spans 16 residues. V shed 4 bases and J 5 bases; nucleotides not matched to a gene: 12. Looked up from germline, CDR1 is SGHDT and CDR2 is YYEEEE. The CDR3 nucleotides are TGTGCCAGCAGCCTGGGTCAAGGGGGCGGTGATCAGCCCCAGCATTTT. It encodes CASSLGQGGGDQPQHF.

The rearrangement uses TRBV6-1 and TRBJ1-1, with D perhaps TRBD1 (5 bases). V lost 4 bases to trimming and J lost 0 bases, with 9 bases between them. In germline, CDR1 is MNHNS, CDR2 SASEGT. The CDR3 sequence is 14 residues long. As DNA, the CDR3 is TGTGCCAGCAGTGGGGGGGGGTTGAACACTGAAGCTTTCTTT. The encoded protein is CASSGGGLNTEAFF.

The chain joins TRBV19 to TRBJ1-5; a weak D match, TRBD1 (5 bases). The CDR3 contains 14 residues. Trimming pared 5 bases from V and 5 bases from J, leaving 13 bases between. Germline CDR1 is LNHDA and CDR2 is SQIVND (reference sequence). CDR3 amino acids: CASSWGVGDQPQHF. CDR3 in DNA: TGTGCCAGTAGTTGGGGGGTGGGAGATCAGCCCCAGCATTTT.

The chain links TRBV6-1 to TRBJ2-2; 9 bases fit TRBD1. Germline CDR1 and CDR2: MNHNS and SASEGT. The V gene end was trimmed by 6 bases and the J gene end by 4 bases; junction bases not matched to a gene: 6. The CDR3 extends over 15 amino acids. Here the CDR3 reads CASSYRGQGTGELFF. The CDR3 DNA is TGTGCCAGCAGCTACAGGGGGCAGGGCACCGGGGAGCTGTTTTTT.

The V call is TRBV10-3, the J call TRBJ2-5; TRBD2 matches 8 bases. J gave up 3 bases and V 7 bases, and 7 bases lay outside the gene matches. CDR1 is ENHRY and CDR2 is SYGVKD in the germline V gene. The CDR3 is made up of 14 amino acids. This CDR3 reads CAIKTGAGEETQYF. The CDR3, as DNA: TGTGCCATCAAAACCGGAGCGGGGGAAGAGACCCAGTACTTC.

This chain uses TRBV6-1 with TRBJ1-2, with 11 bases aligning to TRBD1. This CDR3 contains 16 residues. The trim removed 2 bases at V and 4 bases at J, leaving 6 bases unmatched. The germline gives CDR1 MNHNS, CDR2 SASEGT. CDR3 sequence: CASSESPGQGVYGYTF. Here the CDR3 DNA reads TGTGCCAGCAGTGAATCCCCGGGACAGGGGGTCTATGGCTACACCTTC.

CDR3 coding DNA: TGTGCCAGCAGCTCCCCGAGCCGCACAGATACGCAGTATTTT. As protein: CASSSPSRTDTQYF. This sequence joins TRBV7-2 and TRBJ2-3, with D unresolved. The V gene lost 4 bases and the J gene lost 1 base, with 9 bases spanning the gap. CDR3 length: 14 amino acids. In germline, CDR1 is SGHTA, CDR2 FQGNSA.

The V call is TRBV7-2, the J call TRBJ2-1, with 15 bases aligning to TRBD2. This CDR3 contains 15 residues. CDR1 and CDR2 from the germline V gene are SGHTA and FQGNSA. Trimming removed 4 bases from V and 12 bases from J; junction bases left unmatched: 7. CDR3 bases: TGTGCCAGCAGCTCCGGGGGACTAGCGGGGGGAGGGCAGTTCTTC. It encodes CASSSGGLAGGGQFF. The full variable domain, its missing parts supplied by reference TRBV7-2 and TRBJ2-1, is GAGVSQSPSNKVTEKGKDVELRCDPISGHTALYWYRQSLGQGLEFLIYFQGNSAPDKSGLPSDRFSAERTGGSVSTLTIQRTQQEDSAVYLCASSSGGLAGGGQFFGPGTRLTVL.

CDR3 region: CASSLPGLAGGPKDTQYF. CDR3 DNA: TGTGCCAGCAGCTTGCCGGGACTAGCGGGGGGGCCTAAAGATACGCAGTATTTT. The chain combines TRBV5-6 with TRBJ2-3; TRBD2 agrees at 16 bases. Germline trimming cut 1 base from V and 5 bases from J; bases unmatched to any gene: 7. Germline CDR1 SGHDT, CDR2 YYEEEE. CDR3 length equals 18 residues.

The chain recombines TRBV19 with TRBJ1-2; no clear D gene. From germline, CDR1 is LNHDA and CDR2 SQIVND (reference sequence). Trimming took 5 bases from V and 4 from J, leaving 17 bases between them. CDR3 length equals 15 residues. The DNA for the CDR3 is TGTGCCAGTAGTCCTCCTAATACGGGAATCTATGGCTACACCTTC. Residues: CASSPPNTGIYGYTF.

V gene TRBV6-1 combines with J gene TRBJ1-5, with D hard to call. The germline CDR1 and CDR2 sequences are MNHNS and SASEGT. The CDR3 is 15 amino acids. V lost 4 bases, J lost 0 bases, and 10 bases lay in between. The chain's CDR3 is CASSGKTDSNQPQHF. The CDR3 coding sequence is TGTGCCAGCAGTGGGAAGACTGATAGCAATCAGCCCCAGCATTTT.

V gene TRBV5-5 combines with J gene TRBJ2-3; 9 nucleotides align to TRBD2. Unmatched junction bases numbered 4, after V lost 3 bases and J lost 2 bases. CDR1 is SGHKS and CDR2 is YYEKEE in the germline V gene (reference sequence). The CDR3 sequence is 15 residues long. This chain's CDR3 is CASSWRGGATDTQYF. The CDR3 DNA reads as TGTGCCAGCAGCTGGCGGGGGGGTGCCACAGATACGCAGTATTTT.

V is TRBV14 and J is TRBJ2-6, with TRBD1 identical over 7 bases. Per the germline V gene, CDR1 is SGHDN and CDR2 is FVKESK. This CDR3 is 19 amino acids long. V shed 3 bases and J 0 bases; nucleotides not matched to a gene: 11. CDR3 in DNA: TGTGCCAGCAGCCAGGGTTTGAGGGGGCCGAGCTCTGGGGCCAACGTCCTGACTTTC. This sequence encodes CASSQGLRGPSSGANVLTF.

The chain combines TRBV7-9 with TRBJ2-4; unclear D gene. V dropped 5 bases and J dropped 0 bases, with 14 bases sitting between them. There are 16 residues in the CDR3. The germline gives CDR1 SEHNR, CDR2 FQNEAQ (reference sequence). In nucleotides, the CDR3 is TGTGCCAGCAGCCGATCAGACACCCTAGCCAAAAACATTCAGTACTTC. Translating gives CASSRSDTLAKNIQYF.

The rearrangement joins TRBV15 to TRBJ2-5; maybe TRBD1 (5 bases). The V end lost 3 bases, the J end lost 1 base, and 15 bases lay between the germline ends. This CDR3 has 16 residues. Germline V gene sequence: CDR1 LNHNV, CDR2 YYDKDF (reference sequence). CDR3 coding DNA: TGTGCCACCAGCAGGGAGCAGGGCCTACTCCAAGAGACCCAGTACTTC. It codes for CATSREQGLLQETQYF.